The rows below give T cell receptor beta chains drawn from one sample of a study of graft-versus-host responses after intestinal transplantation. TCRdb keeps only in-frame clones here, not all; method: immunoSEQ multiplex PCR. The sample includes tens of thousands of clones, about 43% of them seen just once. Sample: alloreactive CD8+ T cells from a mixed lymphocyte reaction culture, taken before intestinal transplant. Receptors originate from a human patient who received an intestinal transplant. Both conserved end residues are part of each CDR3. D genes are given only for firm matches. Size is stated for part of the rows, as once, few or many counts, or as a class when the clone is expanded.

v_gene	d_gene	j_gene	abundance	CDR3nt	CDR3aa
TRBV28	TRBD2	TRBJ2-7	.	TGTGCCAGCACACCGAGGACTAGCGGCTACGAGCAGTACTTC	CASTPRTSGYEQYF
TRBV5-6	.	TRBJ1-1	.	TGTGCCAGCAGCGCTACAGGTTGGGGAGCTTTCTTT	CASSATGWGAFF
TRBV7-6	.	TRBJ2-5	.	TGTGCCAGCAGCTTAGACCCCCTGGTAGCGGCCCAGTACTTC	CASSLDPLVAAQYF
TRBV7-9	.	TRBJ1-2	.	TGTGCCAGCAGCGATGACAGCTGGTCGGGGGGCTACACCTTC	CASSDDSWSGGYTF
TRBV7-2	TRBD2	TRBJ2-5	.	TGTGCCAGCAGCTTAGTCCAGCGGGAGGGGGAGACCCAGTACTTC	CASSLVQREGETQYF
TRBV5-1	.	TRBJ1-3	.	TGCGCCAGCAGCCCCGGGGGGGTCGGAAACACCATATATTTT	CASSPGGVGNTIYF
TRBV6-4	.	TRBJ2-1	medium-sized	TGTGCCAGCAGTACGACAGGGACTGTGTTCGGTGAGCAGTTCTTC	CASSTTGTVFGEQFF
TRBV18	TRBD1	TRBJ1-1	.	TGTGCCAGCTCACCACAGGGGGCTCAGAACACTGAAGCTTTCTTT	CASSPQGAQNTEAFF
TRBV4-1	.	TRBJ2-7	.	TGCGCCAGCAGCCAAGATTTGCCTCTTAGCTCCTACGAGCAGTACTTC	CASSQDLPLSSYEQYF
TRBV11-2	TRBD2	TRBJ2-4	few	TGTGCCAGCAGAAATTTAGGACTAGCGGTAGCCAAAAACATTCAGTACTTC	CASRNLGLAVAKNIQYF
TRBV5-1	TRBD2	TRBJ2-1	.	TGCGCCAGCAGCTTGATTAGCGGGAGTTACAATGAGCAGTTCTTC	CASSLISGSYNEQFF
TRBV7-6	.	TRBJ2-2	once	TGTGCCAGCAGCTTAGGAGACCGGACCGGGGAGCTGTTTTTT	CASSLGDRTGELFF
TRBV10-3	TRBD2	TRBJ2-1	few	TGTGCCATCAGTGAACTAGCGGGAGGGGGAAATGAGCAGTTCTTC	CAISELAGGGNEQFF
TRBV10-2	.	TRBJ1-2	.	TGCGCCAGCAGCGAGGACAGTCCCCTTAACTATGGCTACACCTTC	CASSEDSPLNYGYTF
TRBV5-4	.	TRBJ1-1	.	TGTGCCAGCTGGAGGGGGGGCAGGACTGAAGCTTTCTTT	CASWRGGRTEAFF
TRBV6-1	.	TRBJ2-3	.	TGTGCCAGCAGTGAAGACTGGAGATCAGATACGCAGTATTTT	CASSEDWRSDTQYF
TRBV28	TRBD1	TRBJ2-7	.	TGTGCCAGCAGATCCTCCGGGACAGGGATAATCTACGAGCAGTACTTC	CASRSSGTGIIYEQYF
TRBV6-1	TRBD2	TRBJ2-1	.	TGTGCCAGCTCTTTGGGACTAGCGGCCTACAATGAGCAGTTCTTC	CASSLGLAAYNEQFF
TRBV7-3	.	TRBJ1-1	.	TGTGCCAGCAGCTTAAGGTGGAACACTGAAGCTTTCTTT	CASSLRWNTEAFF
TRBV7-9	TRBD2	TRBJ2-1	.	TGTGCCAGCGCAGCGGGAGGACCGTTGAGAAATGAGCAGTTCTTC	CASAAGGPLRNEQFF